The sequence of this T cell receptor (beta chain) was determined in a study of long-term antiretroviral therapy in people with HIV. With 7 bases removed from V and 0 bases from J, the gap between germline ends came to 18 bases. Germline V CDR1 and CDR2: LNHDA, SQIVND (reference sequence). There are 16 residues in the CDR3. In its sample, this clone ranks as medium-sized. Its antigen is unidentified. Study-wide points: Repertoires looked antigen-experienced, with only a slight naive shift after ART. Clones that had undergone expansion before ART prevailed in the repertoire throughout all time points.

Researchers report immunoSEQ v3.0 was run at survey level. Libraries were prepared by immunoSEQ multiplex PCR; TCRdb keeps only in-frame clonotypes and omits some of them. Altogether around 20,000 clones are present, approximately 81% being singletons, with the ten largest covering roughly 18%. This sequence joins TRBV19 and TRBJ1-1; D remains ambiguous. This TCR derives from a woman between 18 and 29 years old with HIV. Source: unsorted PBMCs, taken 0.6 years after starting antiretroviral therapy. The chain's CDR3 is CASKGTRTDMNTEAFF. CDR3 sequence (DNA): TGTGCCAGTAAAGGAACGCGGACGGATATGAACACTGAAGCTTTCTTT.